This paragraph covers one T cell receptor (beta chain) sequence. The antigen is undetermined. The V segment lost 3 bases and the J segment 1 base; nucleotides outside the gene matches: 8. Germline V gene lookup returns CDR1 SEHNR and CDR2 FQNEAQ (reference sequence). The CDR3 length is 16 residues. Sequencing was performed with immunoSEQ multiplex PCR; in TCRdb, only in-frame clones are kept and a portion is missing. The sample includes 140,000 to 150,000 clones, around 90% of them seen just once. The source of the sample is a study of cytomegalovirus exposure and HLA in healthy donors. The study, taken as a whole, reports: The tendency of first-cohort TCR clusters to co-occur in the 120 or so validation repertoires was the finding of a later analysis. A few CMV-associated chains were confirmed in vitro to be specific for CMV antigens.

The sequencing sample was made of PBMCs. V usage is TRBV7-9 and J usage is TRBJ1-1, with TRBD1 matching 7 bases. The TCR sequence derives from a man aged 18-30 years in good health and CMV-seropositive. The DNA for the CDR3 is TGTGCCAGCAGCTTCGGCGACAGGGCATGGAACACTGAAGCTTTCTTT. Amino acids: CASSFGDRAWNTEAFF. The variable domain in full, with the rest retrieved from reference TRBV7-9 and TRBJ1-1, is DTGVSQNPRHKITKRGQNVTFRCDPISEHNRLYWYRQTLGQGPEFLTYFQNEAQLEKSRLLSDRFSAERPKGSFSTLEIQRTEQGDSAMYLCASSFGDRAWNTEAFFGQGTRLTVV.